A single T cell receptor (beta chain) is shown here with its context. V dropped 7 bases and J dropped 5 bases, with 20 bases sitting between them. The CDR3 runs 15 residues. The V gene's germline CDR1 is MNHEY and CDR2 SVGAGI. The source of the sample is a study of cytomegalovirus exposure and HLA in healthy donors. Use of 60 Vbeta and 13 Jbeta primers characterized the PCR. Some clones are missing from TCRdb's copy, which holds only in-frame ones; the method was immunoSEQ multiplex PCR. The sample holds under 150,000 clones, 75% to 80% seen once. This receptor was taken from a man aged 40-55 years in good health and CMV-seropositive. V usage is TRBV6-5 and J usage is TRBJ2-5, with D tentatively TRBD1 (6 bases). The sequencing sample was made of PBMCs. The DNA of the CDR3 is TGTGCCAGCATCCCAACGCCGACAGGTTGGGAGACCCAGTACTTC. Protein: CASIPTPTGWETQYF.